The sequence of this T cell receptor (beta chain) was determined in a study of regulatory T cells in long-lasting Graves disease. V lost 3 bases and J lost 1, with 7 bases in between. CDR1 and CDR2 from the germline V gene are DFQATT and SNEGSKA (reference sequence). The CDR3 loop spans 13 amino acids. Noted time point: persistent/refractory GD, antithyroid drugs over 5 years with positive TRAb. Generation of the TCR library employed RNA extracted from PBMCs. Approximately 10 milliliters of peripheral blood went into EDTA tubes. In building TCR beta libraries, iRepertoire HTBI primers were used together with Arm-PCR of CDR3 regions. MiXCR was run by TCRdb on the multiplex PCR reads, yielding one entry per CDR3 protein. The sample shows about 430,000 distinct CDR3 sequences, roughly 23% of them seen only once.

Sequencing used peripheral blood mononuclear cells (PBMCs), obtained when the disease was refractory, from a patient treated with antithyroid drugs. The clonotype was recovered from a female donor with Graves disease. The V and J genes are TRBV20-1 and TRBJ2-4; D perhaps matches TRBD2 (6 bases). This chain's CDR3 is CSAREGAKNIQYF. The CDR3 DNA is TGCAGTGCTAGGGAGGGGGCCAAAAACATTCAGTACTTC.